These 8 T cell receptor beta chains were all obtained from the same sample, sequenced in a study of T cell repertoires and Cas9 in healthy adults. Clones were sequenced by immunoSEQ multiplex PCR, and TCRdb holds only the in-frame ones, with some missing. The sample consists of approximately 23,000 clones, around 90% of them appearing once. Sequencing used CD4+ effector T cells (CD127+, CD25-, CD137-, CD154-) from PBMCs; culture status not recorded. These TCRs come from a human donor in good health.

The rearrangement uses TRBV28 and TRBJ1-2; the D gene is possibly TRBD1 (6 bases). Trimming stripped 6 bases from V and 4 bases from J, with 18 bases between. CDR3 size: 15 residues. Germline loops: CDR1 MDHEN, CDR2 SYDVKM. CDR3 residues: CASSRPGEGIYGYTF. The CDR3 nucleotides are TGTGCCAGCAGCCGCCCAGGGGAGGGGATCTATGGCTACACCTTC.

The rearrangement links TRBV11-1 to TRBJ2-3, with D perhaps matching TRBD1 or TRBD2 (5 bases each). The CDR3 is made up of 15 amino acids. CDR1 and CDR2 (germline): SGHAT, FQDESV (reference sequence). The V end lost 1 base, the J end lost 5 bases, and 13 bases lay between the germline ends. CDR3 protein: CASSLGKGRGDTQYF. Written as DNA, the CDR3 is TGTGCCAGCAGCTTAGGGAAGGGGAGAGGAGATACGCAGTATTTT.

V gene TRBV28 combines with J gene TRBJ1-3, with D maybe TRBD1 (6 bases). The CDR3 spans 15 residues. Germline V gene sequence: CDR1 MDHEN, CDR2 SYDVKM. The V end lost 5 bases, the J end lost 4 bases, and 15 bases lay between the germline ends. As DNA, the CDR3 is TGTGCCAGCAGTCTAGGGCAGGGGACCGGAAACACCATATATTTT. Protein: CASSLGQGTGNTIYF.

The V call is TRBV5-5, the J call TRBJ2-1; possibly TRBD1 or TRBD2 for D (5 bases each). Germline values: CDR1 SGHKS, CDR2 YYEKEE (reference sequence). With 4 bases removed from V and 3 bases from J, the gap between germline ends came to 17 bases. This CDR3 region has 16 residues. This chain's CDR3 is CASSLGRDPLYNEQFF. CDR3 coding DNA: TGTGCCAGCAGCCTAGGTCGGGACCCTCTCTACAATGAGCAGTTCTTC.

This clone is a singleton in its sample. The chain links TRBV27 to TRBJ2-7; 12 nucleotides align to TRBD2. The CDR3 consists of 14 residues. CDR1 and CDR2 (germline): MNHEY, SMNVEV (reference sequence). The V and J ends lost 6 bases and 5 bases, in that order; junction bases with no gene match: 5. The CDR3 spells CASRRTSGNDEQYF. CDR3 nucleotides: TGTGCCAGCAGACGGACTAGCGGGAATGACGAGCAGTACTTC.

The genes are TRBV7-2 and TRBJ2-3, with 9 bases lining up with TRBD1. CDR1 and CDR2 from the germline V gene are SGHTA and FQGNSA. The CDR3 is made up of 15 amino acids. Germline trimming cut 5 bases from V and 3 bases from J; bases unmatched to any gene: 6. This chain's CDR3 is CASSRGTGLTDTQYF. Written as DNA, the CDR3 is TGTGCCAGCAGCCGAGGGACAGGGTTGACAGATACGCAGTATTTT. The full variable domain, completed using reference TRBV7-2 and TRBJ2-3, is GAGVSQSPSNKVTEKGKDVELRCDPISGHTALYWYRQSLGQGLEFLIYFQGNSAPDKSGLPSDRFSAERTGGSVSTLTIQRTQQEDSAVYLCASSRGTGLTDTQYFGPGTRLTVL.

V gene TRBV7-9 combines with J gene TRBJ1-6; D is perhaps TRBD1 (5 bases). The V gene's germline CDR1 is SEHNR and CDR2 FQNEAQ (reference sequence). The CDR3 covers 14 residues. The V and J ends lost 1 base and 9 bases respectively, with 10 bases between them. The CDR3 protein is CASSLEAGTSPLHF. The DNA for the CDR3 is TGTGCCAGCAGCTTAGAGGCAGGGACTTCACCCCTCCACTTT.

This rearrangement joins TRBV6-5 to TRBJ1-5; D possibly corresponds to TRBD1 (6 bases). Germline loops: CDR1 MNHEY, CDR2 SVGAGI. Trimming removed 6 bases from V and 3 bases from J, with 9 bases in between. The CDR3 spans 13 residues. DNA of the CDR3: TGTGCCAGCAGCCGGACAGCCAATCAGCCCCAGCATTTT. Protein sequence: CASSRTANQPQHF.